A single sample gave rise to the 13 T cell receptor beta chains below, sequenced in a study of blood T cell repertoires in COVID-19 (dated by TCRdb to the early 2020s). The library was built by means of the immunoSEQ multiplex PCR assay. Entries here come from immuneACCESS through TCRdb and include only in-frame sequences with V and J called. Some clones fail to appear in such tables; in the studies checked, an unresolved V gene covers under half of the shortfall, and the cause of the remainder is unknown. The sample table records about 230,000 clones; about 80% of these occur just once. The top ten hold around 4% of the sample. Sequenced input: peripheral blood. These receptor sequences come from a man in his forties or fifties with active or convalescent COVID-19.

The chain carries TRBV30 and TRBJ1-5, with D perhaps TRBD1 (6 bases). The CDR3 sequence is 13 residues long. Trimming removed 1 base from V and 9 bases from J, with 13 bases in between. Germline assignment: CDR1 GTSNPN and CDR2 SVGIG (reference sequence). The DNA of the CDR3 is TGTGCCTGGAGTGCGTACAGGGATCGGCCCCAGCATTTT. It codes for CAWSAYRDRPQHF.

This chain links TRBV4-1 with TRBJ1-4; 10 bases fit TRBD1. Per the germline V gene, CDR1 is MGHRA and CDR2 is YSYEKL. The CDR3 length is 15 residues. Trimming at V came to 0 bases and at J to 8 bases, leaving 3 bases not matched to a gene. For the CDR3, the DNA is TGCGCCAGCAGCCAAGAGACAGGGGGCGGAGAAAAACTGTTTTTT. The encoded protein is CASSQETGGGEKLFF.

The chain couples TRBV30 to TRBJ1-4; the D is unclear. This CDR3 region has 16 residues. Trimming took off 2 bases at V and 3 bases at J, with 16 bases between the two ends. Looked up from germline, CDR1 is GTSNPN and CDR2 is SVGIG (reference sequence). The DNA for the CDR3 is TGTGCCTGGAGTCGGAGGGTCGGTGCGGCTAATGAAAAACTGTTTTTT. Its translation: CAWSRRVGAANEKLFF.

The gene calls are TRBV5-1 and TRBJ2-5; weak D call: TRBD2 (6 bases). The ends were cut back, 0 bases at V and 2 bases at J, with 14 bases in the middle. Per germline, CDR1 SGHRS and CDR2 YFSETQ. The CDR3 has 16 amino acids. CDR3 loop: CASSLGAGNEQETQYF. In DNA, the CDR3 is TGCGCCAGCAGCTTGGGGGCGGGAAATGAACAAGAGACCCAGTACTTC.

The J gene is TRBJ1-5, the V gene TRBV6-4; the match to TRBD1 covers 7 bases. The CDR3 is 13 amino acids. The ends lost 3 bases at V and 7 bases at J; junction bases unmatched: 3. Germline lookup yields CDR1 MRHNA and CDR2 SNTAGT. The CDR3 spells CASSEDRDQPQHF. The CDR3 nucleotides read TGTGCCAGCAGTGAAGACAGGGACCAGCCCCAGCATTTT.

V usage is TRBV2 and J usage is TRBJ1-2, with D possibly TRBD1 on 5 matching bases. The germline CDR1 and CDR2 sequences are SNHLY and FYNNEI. CDR3 length equals 17 residues. V shed 1 base and J shed 5 bases, with 20 bases lying between them. The CDR3 region is CASSEVRAGRPGYGYTF. For the CDR3, the DNA is TGTGCCAGCAGTGAAGTCAGGGCAGGCCGCCCAGGGTATGGCTACACCTTC.

The J gene is TRBJ2-3, the V gene TRBV3-1 (or the pseudogene TRBV3-2); 9 nucleotides agree with TRBD1. The CDR3 loop spans 15 amino acids. Germline CDR1 LGHDT, CDR2 YNNKEL (reference sequence). Unmatched junction bases numbered 4, after V lost 4 bases and J lost 2 bases. Here the CDR3 DNA reads TGTGCCAGCAGCCTGGGGACAGGGATCACAGATACGCAGTATTTT. It specifies CASSLGTGITDTQYF.

The chain has TRBV10-2 and TRBJ1-2; 7 bases fit TRBD1. The CDR3 runs 14 residues. J was trimmed by 4 bases and V by 5 bases; bases with no gene match: 7. Germline CDR1 reads WSHSY; CDR2 reads SAAADI. The CDR3 sequence is CASSPGTAFYGYTF. CDR3 DNA: TGCGCCAGCAGTCCCGGGACAGCATTCTATGGCTACACCTTC.

The chain's CDR3 is CASSRETGAGYTF. CDR3 DNA: TGTGCCAGCAGTAGAGAGACAGGTGCTGGCTACACCTTC. The chain carries TRBV2 and TRBJ1-2; D might be TRBD1 (6 bases). CDR1 is SNHLY and CDR2 is FYNNEI in the germline V gene. The CDR3 spans 13 residues. V lost 5 bases to trimming and J lost 7 bases, with 14 bases between them.

The chain joins TRBV6-5 to TRBJ1-4; D unclear. The CDR3 spans 15 residues. Germline V gives CDR1 MNHEY, CDR2 SVGAGI. V was pared by 5 bases and J by 8 bases, with 18 bases between. The CDR3 loop is CASSPPGRAEEKLFF. CDR3 DNA: TGTGCCAGCAGTCCGCCTGGGAGGGCAGAAGAAAAACTGTTTTTT.

J is TRBJ2-7 and V is TRBV7-2; D is undetermined. Trimming removed 1 base at V and 5 bases at J, with 9 bases between. This CDR3 comprises 13 residues. Per the germline V gene, CDR1 is SGHTA and CDR2 is FQGNSA. The DNA for the CDR3 is TGTGCCAGCAGCTTAGTCAGGCCCCACGAGCAGTACTTC. Translation gives CASSLVRPHEQYF.

This sequence joins TRBV28 and TRBJ1-5; the match to TRBD1 covers 11 bases. CDR1 is MDHEN, CDR2 SYDVKM, per germline. The CDR3 contains 15 residues. Trimming took 8 bases from V and 1 from J; bases not matched to a gene: 4. DNA for the CDR3: TGTGCCAGCCAGGACAGGGGGCTGAGCAATCAGCCCCAGCATTTT. Its translation is CASQDRGLSNQPQHF.

This clone was picked up one time. The rearrangement joins TRBV3-1 (or the pseudogene TRBV3-2) to TRBJ2-1; 7 bases agree with TRBD2. The V and J ends lost 4 bases and 0 bases, in that order; junction bases with no gene match: 3. Germline V gene data show CDR1 as LGHDT and CDR2 as YNNKEL (reference sequence). This CDR3 has 15 residues. The CDR3 loop is CASSRGGGSYNEQFF. CDR3 nucleotides: TGTGCCAGCAGCCGAGGCGGGGGCTCCTACAATGAGCAGTTCTTC.